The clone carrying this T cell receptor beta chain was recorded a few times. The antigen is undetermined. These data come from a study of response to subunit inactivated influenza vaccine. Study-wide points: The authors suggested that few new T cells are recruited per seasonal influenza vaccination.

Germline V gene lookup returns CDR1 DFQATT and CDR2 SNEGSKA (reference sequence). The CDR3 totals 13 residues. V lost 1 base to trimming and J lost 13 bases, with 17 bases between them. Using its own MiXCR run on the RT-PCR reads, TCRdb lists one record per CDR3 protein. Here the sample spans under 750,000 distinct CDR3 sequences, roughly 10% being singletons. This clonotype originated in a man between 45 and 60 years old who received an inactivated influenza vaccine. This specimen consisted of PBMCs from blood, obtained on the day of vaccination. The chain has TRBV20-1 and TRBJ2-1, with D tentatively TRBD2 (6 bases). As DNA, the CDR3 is TGCAGTGCTAGAGCAGACCCCGGGACTCCTCAGTTCTTC. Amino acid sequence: CSARADPGTPQFF.